What follows are 18 T cell receptor beta chains derived from one specimen sequenced in a study of regulatory T cells in long-lasting Graves disease. Noted time point: persistent/refractory GD, antithyroid drugs over 5 years with positive TRAb. PBMC-extracted RNA yielded the TCR library. Combining iRepertoire HTBI primers with Arm-PCR of CDR3 regions, the authors built TCR beta libraries. MiXCR, run by TCRdb on the multiplex PCR reads, gives a single entry per CDR3 protein. This table has roughly 450,000 distinct CDR3 sequences, about 25% appearing once. Specimen: peripheral blood mononuclear cells (PBMCs), collected when the disease was refractory, from a patient treated with antithyroid drugs. Source of these receptors: a female donor with Graves disease.

The V gene is TRBV10-2, the J gene TRBJ1-2; D is ambiguous. The length of the CDR3 is 14 residues. CDR1 and CDR2 (germline): WSHSY, SAAADI. Trimming took 3 bases from V and 1 from J, leaving 9 bases between them. The CDR3 nucleotides are TGCGCCAGCAGTGACCACCGGGGTAACTATGGCTACACCTTC. Residues: CASSDHRGNYGYTF.

As DNA, the CDR3 is TGTGCCAGTAGTACCCAGGGGGGGTCGGGTTACAATGAGCAGTTCTTC. Amino acids: CASSTQGGSGYNEQFF. The chain recombines TRBV19 with TRBJ2-1; D assignment may be TRBD1 or TRBD2 (7 bases each). V dropped 4 bases and J dropped 4 bases, with 17 bases sitting between them. CDR3 size: 16 residues. Germline V gene data show CDR1 as LNHDA and CDR2 as SQIVND (reference sequence).

This chain uses TRBV10-3 with TRBJ2-7; 7 positions agree with TRBD1. V was clipped by 4 bases and J by 4 bases; unmatched bases: 10. The CDR3 extends over 15 amino acids. From germline, CDR1 is ENHRY and CDR2 SYGVKD. CDR3 nucleotides: TGTGCCATCAGTGGAGGGCAGGGGGTGAATTACGAGCAGTACTTC. Translation gives CAISGGQGVNYEQYF.

The chain links TRBV28 to TRBJ2-7; D gene ambiguous. Germline CDR1 MDHEN, CDR2 SYDVKM. There are 13 residues in the CDR3. With 10 bases removed from V and 6 bases from J, the gap between germline ends came to 19 bases. Here the CDR3 reads CAIARIAPAEQYF. CDR3 in DNA: TGTGCCATCGCTCGGATAGCTCCGGCCGAGCAGTACTTC.

The rearrangement joins TRBV20-1 to TRBJ2-1; D is undetermined. Trimming left V 1 base short and J 10 bases short, with 8 bases between. CDR3 length: 11 amino acids. Germline V lookup: CDR1 DFQATT, CDR2 SNEGSKA (reference sequence). The CDR3 region has the DNA TGCAGTGCTAGAGTGGGAACCGAGCAGTTCTTC. Protein sequence: CSARVGTEQFF.

This chain connects TRBV10-3 to TRBJ1-6; 9 positions match TRBD1. The trim removed 6 bases at V and 10 bases at J, leaving 4 bases unmatched. The CDR3 sequence is 13 residues long. Germline V CDR1 and CDR2: ENHRY, SYGVKD. The DNA of the CDR3 is TGTGCCATCAGAGACAGGGGGGAGTCACCCCTCCACTTT. It is translated as CAIRDRGESPLHF.

This clonotype appeared many times. This chain connects TRBV29-1 to TRBJ2-5, with D tentatively TRBD1 or TRBD2 (5 bases each). The CDR3 is 12 residues long. V dropped 6 bases and J dropped 2 bases, with 10 bases sitting between them. Germline assignment: CDR1 SQVTM and CDR2 ANQGSEA. DNA of the CDR3: TGCAGCGTCCGGGACGGTCAAGAGACCCAGTACTTC. The encoded protein is CSVRDGQETQYF.

This clonotype has a count of ten or more. The chain employs TRBV24-1 and TRBJ1-5, with TRBD1 as a possible D gene (5 bases). Germline V gene sequence: CDR1 KGHDR, CDR2 SFDVKD. V shed 4 bases and J shed 13 bases, with 16 bases lying between them. The CDR3 extends over 13 amino acids. The CDR3 DNA reads TGTGCCACCAGTGAAGCAGGGCAATCAGCTCAGCATTTT. Translated: CATSEAGQSAQHF.

This clonotype was found many times. The chain is built from TRBV12-5 and TRBJ1-5; no clear D. CDR3 length: 12 amino acids. CDR1 and CDR2 (germline): LGHNT, FRNRAP. The germline V and J ends were trimmed by 7 bases and 5 bases, with 9 bases remaining between them. CDR3 residues: CASAYQDQPQHF. CDR3 in DNA: TGTGCTAGTGCCTACCAGGATCAGCCCCAGCATTTT.

This rearrangement joins TRBV6-2 or TRBV6-3 to TRBJ2-3; possibly TRBD1 for D (6 bases). V was trimmed by 5 bases and J by 0 bases, leaving 12 bases between them. The germline V gene has CDR1 MNHEY and CDR2 SVGEGT. The CDR3 spans 15 residues. The CDR3: CASSNAGDSTDTQYF. The CDR3 DNA sequence: TGTGCCAGCAGTAATGCAGGGGATAGCACAGATACGCAGTATTTT.

In this sample, this clonotype turned up many times. The rearrangement joins TRBV2 to TRBJ1-2; TRBD1 matches at 8 bases. V was pared by 2 bases and J by 0 bases, with 2 bases of the junction left unmatched. Germline V CDR1 and CDR2: SNHLY, FYNNEI. The CDR3 is 15 residues long. The CDR3 region has the DNA TGTGCCAGCAGTGAAAGACAGGGGACTAACTATGGCTACACCTTC. Amino acid sequence: CASSERQGTNYGYTF.

The chain links TRBV7-2 to TRBJ2-1; 11 nucleotides match TRBD2. After removal of 6 bases from V and 2 bases from J, the junction contained 9 bases not matched to a gene. Germline CDR1 is SGHTA and CDR2 is FQGNSA. The CDR3 consists of 17 residues. The CDR3 DNA reads as TGTGCCAGCAGAACTGGGACTAGCGGCTCACCCTACAATGAGCAGTTCTTC. This encodes CASRTGTSGSPYNEQFF.

The V gene is TRBV5-1, the J gene TRBJ2-4; D might be TRBD2 (6 bases). The CDR3 is 15 amino acids. V was clipped by 4 bases and J by 9 bases, with 20 bases between them. Germline assignment: CDR1 SGHRS and CDR2 YFSETQ. CDR3 residues: CASSQDRNPGGIQYF. The CDR3 DNA is TGCGCCAGCAGCCAAGATAGGAACCCCGGGGGCATTCAGTACTTC.

This chain links TRBV19 with TRBJ1-5, with a tentative D call TRBD1 (5 bases). Deletions cut 8 bases from V and 6 bases from J, with 20 bases between. Looked up from germline, CDR1 is LNHDA and CDR2 is SQIVND (reference sequence). The CDR3 has 15 residues. CDR3 amino acids: CASALQEGSSQPQHF. CDR3 DNA sequence: TGTGCCAGTGCCCTCCAAGAGGGGTCCTCTCAGCCCCAGCATTTT.

The sample holds many counts of this clonotype. The J gene is TRBJ1-2, the V gene TRBV12-3 or TRBV12-4, with 7 bases lining up with TRBD1. The CDR3 runs 13 residues. V was pared by 6 bases and J by 3 bases, with 4 bases of the junction left unmatched. The CDR3 region has the DNA TGTGCCAGCAGGGCGACAGGGCACTATGGCTACACCTTC. Residues: CASRATGHYGYTF.

This clonotype showed up many times. The rearrangement links TRBV20-1 to TRBJ2-5; a possible D gene is TRBD2 (5 bases). V shed 0 bases and J shed 3 bases, with 8 bases lying between them. The CDR3 sequence is 13 residues long. CDR1 DFQATT and CDR2 SNEGSKA come from the germline V gene (reference sequence). The DNA for the CDR3 is TGCAGTGCTAGAGATTCGGGAAAAGAGACCCAGTACTTC. This encodes CSARDSGKETQYF.

The V and J genes are TRBV6-2 or TRBV6-3 and TRBJ1-1; TRBD1 might be the D (5 bases). Germline values: CDR1 MNHEY, CDR2 SVGEGT. The CDR3 is 15 residues long. Trimming shortened V by 5 bases and J by 1 base, and 14 bases separated the two germline ends. The CDR3 loop is CASSDSGAANTEAFF. For the CDR3, the DNA is TGTGCCAGCAGTGATAGTGGGGCCGCGAACACTGAAGCTTTCTTT.

In this sample, this clonotype turned up many times. The rearrangement links TRBV12-3 or TRBV12-4 to TRBJ2-2; no clear D gene. The V end lost 5 bases, the J end lost 5 bases, and 9 bases lay between the germline ends. The CDR3 is 13 amino acids. The CDR3, as DNA: TGTGCCAGCAGTGTCTTCTTGACCGGGGAGCTGTTTTTT. Encoded protein: CASSVFLTGELFF.